Reported below is one T cell receptor (beta chain). This sample is drawn from a study of T cell responses to AZD1222 COVID-19 vaccine. Assay: immunoSEQ multiplex PCR; the TCRdb copy retains only in-frame clones and omits some. The data show about 190,000 clones, roughly 92% seen once. The CDR3 is 15 residues long. V lost 5 bases to trimming and J lost 6 bases; unmatched junction nucleotides: 4. Germline V gene sequence: CDR1 SNHLY, CDR2 FYNNEI. This chain joins TRBV2 and TRBJ2-5; 15 bases are shared with TRBD2. The sequencing used peripheral blood, collected on day 0 of AZD1222 vaccination. The source is an adult in good health. The CDR3 reads CASSQGLAGGQTQYF. The CDR3 nucleotides are TGTGCCAGCAGTCAGGGACTAGCGGGGGGTCAGACCCAGTACTTC. The full variable domain, completed using reference TRBV2 and TRBJ2-5, is EPEVTQTPSHQVTQMGQEVILRCVPISNHLYFYWYRQILGQKVEFLVSFYNNEISEKSEIFDDQFSVERPDGSNFTLKIRSTKLEDSAMYFCASSQGLAGGQTQYFGPGTRLLVL.